The entry that follows covers one TCR beta chain sequence. The CDR3 consists of 12 residues. V shed 7 bases, J shed 8 bases, and the junction held 5 bases outside the gene matches. Germline CDR1 MGHDK, CDR2 SYGVNS. This specimen comes from a study of cytomegalovirus exposure and HLA in healthy donors. Study information: Clustering assigned approximately 79% of the approximately 400 genotyped donors to the Caucasian-associated ancestry cluster.

The PCR employed 60 Vbeta primers together with 13 Jbeta primers. Method: immunoSEQ multiplex PCR; TCRdb's copy keeps in-frame clones and lacks some. This sample carries under 250,000 clones, over 70% of them seen once, and the ten largest clones take approximately 8.4%. The chain recombines TRBV25-1 with TRBJ2-1; 7 positions agree with TRBD2. The TCR originated in a woman aged 55 to 70 in good health and CMV-seropositive. The sequenced sample was PBMCs. CDR3 DNA sequence: TGTGCCAGCATGACTAGCTTGTATGAGCAGTTCTTC. Translated: CASMTSLYEQFF.